This note documents a single T cell receptor beta chain sequence. Trimming removed 4 bases at V and 3 bases at J, with 10 bases between. Per the germline V gene, CDR1 is SGHKS and CDR2 is YYEKEE (reference sequence). The CDR3 has 14 residues. The data were taken from a study of response to subunit inactivated influenza vaccine. A single record per CDR3 protein comes from TCRdb applying MiXCR to the RT-PCR reads. The sample lists 710,000 or so distinct CDR3 sequences, 15% to 18% seen once, with around a tenth in the top ten. The clonotype comes from a man over 45 who received an inactivated influenza vaccine. The sequenced sample was PBMCs from blood, obtained about 13 days after vaccination. The chain couples TRBV5-5 to TRBJ2-2; D call uncertain. This CDR3 reads CASSPDPDTGELFF. The CDR3, as DNA: TGTGCCAGCAGCCCTGACCCGGACACCGGGGAGCTGTTTTTT.